The 29 T cell receptor beta chains in this list originate from one sample, sequenced in a study of shared clonotypes between healthy human individuals. The method was immunoSEQ multiplex PCR; TCRdb's version includes in-frame clones alone and lacks a portion of them. The table records over a million clones, approximately 97% of them present only once. Sample: naive CD4+ T cells sorted from blood. The subset: CD45RA+ positively selected. The receptors stem from a young man in good health.

The chain couples TRBV27 to TRBJ2-7; D gene unclear. Germline CDR1 reads MNHEY; CDR2 reads SMNVEV (reference sequence). The CDR3 spans 16 residues. Trimming shortened V by 4 bases and J by 5 bases, and 21 bases separated the two germline ends. The CDR3 DNA is TGTGCCAGCAGTTCAGGCTATCACAAAAGAAAGGACGAGCAGTACTTC. It encodes CASSSGYHKRKDEQYF.

CDR3 sequence reads: CASSFNRDNSNEQFF. CDR3 DNA: TGTGCCAGCAGCTTTAACAGAGACAACAGCAATGAGCAGTTCTTC. The V call is TRBV7-2, the J call TRBJ2-1; D is uncertain. In germline, CDR1 is SGHTA, CDR2 FQGNSA. The ends were cut back, 3 bases at V and 6 bases at J, with 15 bases in the middle. This CDR3 is 15 amino acids long.

This chain uses TRBV2 with TRBJ2-7; D perhaps matches TRBD1 (6 bases). Per the germline V gene, CDR1 is SNHLY and CDR2 is FYNNEI. The V and J ends lost 5 bases and 4 bases respectively, with 12 bases between them. The CDR3 contains 13 residues. In DNA form, the CDR3 reads TGTGCCAGCAGTTACGACAGGCTATACGAGCAGTACTTC. Its protein is CASSYDRLYEQYF.

The genes are TRBV5-1 and TRBJ2-3; D may be TRBD2 (6 bases). The CDR3 covers 17 residues. Germline V gene lookup returns CDR1 SGHRS and CDR2 YFSETQ. V shed 0 bases and J shed 6 bases, with 20 bases lying between them. The CDR3 loop is CASSLDTGGAVRDTQYF. The CDR3 DNA sequence: TGCGCCAGCAGCTTGGACACCGGAGGGGCCGTCAGGGATACGCAGTATTTT.

In regard to this clone: Other DNA sequences from this sample encode an identical CDR3 as well. The V gene is TRBV9, the J gene TRBJ2-1, with a weak D call TRBD1 (5 bases). The germline V and J ends were trimmed by 0 bases and 0 bases, with 7 bases remaining between them. The CDR3 runs 15 residues. Germline V gene sequence: CDR1 SGDLS, CDR2 YYNGEE. This CDR3 reads CASSVEGDSYNEQFF. The CDR3 DNA sequence: TGTGCCAGCAGCGTAGAAGGGGACTCCTACAATGAGCAGTTCTTC.

The chain combines TRBV15 with TRBJ2-5; D is ambiguous. This CDR3 has 12 residues. Germline V gene sequence: CDR1 LNHNV, CDR2 YYDKDF (reference sequence). The V gene lost 8 bases and the J gene lost 5 bases, with 12 bases spanning the gap. CDR3 in amino acids: CATSSRAETQYF. The CDR3 DNA reads as TGTGCCACCTCGAGTAGGGCCGAGACCCAGTACTTC.

The chain carries TRBV7-3 and TRBJ2-2; possible D gene TRBD2, 6 bases. V lost 4 bases, J lost 6 bases, and 12 bases lay in between. The CDR3 extends over 14 amino acids. Germline CDR1 is SGHTA and CDR2 is FQGTGA. This CDR3 is CASSSRRDPGELFF. The CDR3 coding sequence is TGTGCCAGCAGCTCCCGGCGGGACCCCGGGGAGCTGTTTTTT.

This clone was observed once. The genes are TRBV15 and TRBJ2-7; TRBD1 or TRBD2 may be the D gene (5 bases each). Per the germline V gene, CDR1 is LNHNV and CDR2 is YYDKDF (reference sequence). This CDR3 region has 14 residues. The V end was cut by 1 base, the J end by 2 bases, with 9 bases between. For the CDR3, the DNA is TGTGCCACCAGCAGAGGGGACGGAACCTACGAGCAGTACTTC. This translates into CATSRGDGTYEQYF.

The CDR3 bases are TGTGCCAGTATGCGTGGGACAGGGAGAAGCAATCAGCCCCAGCATTTT. Amino acids: CASMRGTGRSNQPQHF. J is TRBJ1-5 and V is TRBV19; TRBD1 matches 9 bases. CDR1 LNHDA and CDR2 SQIVND come from the germline V gene (reference sequence). V was pared by 7 bases and J by 1 base, with 8 bases of the junction left unmatched. The CDR3 runs 16 residues.

The rearrangement uses TRBV4-3 and TRBJ2-1; a possible D gene is TRBD1 (6 bases). The CDR3 is 20 amino acids. Germline assignment: CDR1 LGHNA and CDR2 YSLEER. The V and J ends lost 0 bases and 5 bases respectively, with 26 bases between them. CDR3 in DNA: TGCGCCAGCAGCCAAGACGGGCTAGCAGGGGAGTATAGTCTGAACAATGAGCAGTTCTTC. The encoded protein is CASSQDGLAGEYSLNNEQFF.

The J gene is TRBJ2-5, the V gene TRBV5-1; 8 bases map to TRBD1. V dropped 7 bases and J dropped 5; count of bases not matched to a gene: 19. Germline loops: CDR1 SGHRS, CDR2 YFSETQ. The CDR3 covers 17 residues. The CDR3 is CASGGSGQGAFSETQYF. CDR3 bases: TGCGCCAGCGGAGGGAGCGGGCAGGGGGCATTTAGCGAGACCCAGTACTTC. Together with reference TRBV5-1 and TRBJ2-5, the CDR3 gives the full variable domain: KAGVTQTPRYLIKTRGQQVTLSCSPISGHRSVSWYQQTPGQGLQFLFEYFSETQRNKGNFPGRFSGRQFSNSRSEMNVSTLELGDSALYLCASGGSGQGAFSETQYFGPGTRLLVL.

This chain links TRBV28 with TRBJ2-7, with unresolved D. The CDR3 is 13 amino acids. CDR1 and CDR2 from the germline V gene are MDHEN and SYDVKM. Trimming took off 3 bases at V and 10 bases at J, with 16 bases between the two ends. CDR3 sequence reads: CASSLGPPGSQYF. CDR3 coding DNA: TGTGCCAGCAGTTTGGGTCCTCCCGGATCTCAGTACTTC. Full variable domain (outside the CDR3, taken from reference TRBV28 and TRBJ2-7): DVKVTQSSRYLVKRTGEKVFLECVQDMDHENMFWYRQDPGLGLRLIYFSYDVKMKEKGDIPEGYSVSREKKERFSLILESASTNQTSMYLCASSLGPPGSQYFGPGTRLTVT.

The chain combines TRBV5-8 with TRBJ2-3; D is possibly TRBD1 (6 bases). CDR3 size: 15 residues. Germline V gene data show CDR1 as SGHTS and CDR2 as YDEGEE. Trimming removed 4 bases at V and 1 base at J, with 13 bases between. In nucleotides, the CDR3 is TGTGCCAGCAGCGGGGGCAACCCGGGCACAGATACGCAGTATTTT. It is translated as CASSGGNPGTDTQYF.

CDR3 residues: CASSLIAVSNQPQHF. DNA for the CDR3: TGTGCCAGCAGTCTGATTGCCGTTAGCAATCAGCCCCAGCATTTT. The rearrangement uses TRBV6-6 and TRBJ1-5; unclear D gene. The CDR3 has 15 amino acids. V was shortened by 5 bases and J by 0 bases, with 11 bases between the two germline ends. Looked up from germline, CDR1 is MNHNY and CDR2 is SVGAGI (reference sequence).

This chain uses TRBV10-3 with TRBJ2-7; 7 positions agree with TRBD1. Looked up from germline, CDR1 is ENHRY and CDR2 is SYGVKD. The CDR3 is made up of 11 amino acids. V shed 6 bases, J shed 9 bases, and the junction held 5 bases outside the gene matches. CDR3 DNA sequence: TGTGCCATCAGCCGGACAGGCTCGCAGTACTTC. Translation gives CAISRTGSQYF.

The chain links TRBV7-2 to TRBJ2-1; 7 bases are shared with TRBD2. Germline V gene lookup returns CDR1 SGHTA and CDR2 FQGNSA. V dropped 2 bases and J dropped 8; count of bases not matched to a gene: 6. The CDR3 spans 14 residues. The CDR3 protein is CASSLSGAGDEQFF. CDR3 DNA sequence: TGTGCCAGCAGCTTAAGCGGGGCTGGGGATGAGCAGTTCTTC.

The genes are TRBV21-1 and TRBJ2-5; the D call TRBD2 from the table was never checked on the DNA. TRBV21-1 corresponds to a pseudogene. The CDR3 runs to 15 residues. As DNA, the CDR3 is TGTGCCAGCAGCAAGTTGGGTAGCGCTAAAGAGACCCAGTACTTC. This translates into CASSKLGSAKETQYF.

This chain joins TRBV28 and TRBJ1-2; no reliable D call. Trimming removed 2 bases from V and 5 bases from J, with 15 bases in between. Germline V gene lookup returns CDR1 MDHEN and CDR2 SYDVKM. The CDR3 is 15 residues long. CDR3 protein: CASSLRVGQLYGYTF. Here the CDR3 DNA reads TGTGCCAGCAGTTTAAGAGTCGGGCAGTTGTATGGCTACACCTTC.

This clone was found once. The chain couples TRBV15 to TRBJ2-3; TRBD1 is a possible D gene (5 bases). The CDR3 contains 15 residues. V lost 6 bases to trimming and J lost 3 bases, with 16 bases between them. Germline assignment: CDR1 LNHNV and CDR2 YYDKDF (reference sequence). CDR3 in amino acids: CATRKTGFLTDTQYF. The CDR3 region has the DNA TGTGCCACCAGAAAAACAGGTTTTCTTACAGATACGCAGTATTTT.

This chain connects TRBV20-1 to TRBJ1-1; D uncertain. Trimming cost V 1 base and J 10 bases, with 10 bases left between them. Germline V lookup: CDR1 DFQATT, CDR2 SNEGSKA (reference sequence). The CDR3 runs to 11 residues. CDR3 protein: CSARGGGRAFF. The DNA for the CDR3 is TGCAGTGCTAGAGGTGGTGGCCGAGCTTTCTTT.

In nucleotides, the CDR3 is TGTGCCAGCTCCCCCCGGGACAGCCTTATGGGCAATCAGCCCCAGCATTTT. The encoded protein is CASSPRDSLMGNQPQHF. The chain links TRBV18 to TRBJ1-5, with 7 bases fitting TRBD1. Trimming at V came to 6 bases and at J to 2 bases, leaving 13 bases not matched to a gene. The CDR3 contains 17 residues. Germline CDR1 is KGHSH and CDR2 is LQKENI.

This chain joins TRBV7-8 and TRBJ2-1; TRBD2 agrees at 10 bases. J gave up 0 bases and V 2 bases, and 1 base lay outside the gene matches. The CDR3 runs to 16 residues. Germline CDR1 reads SGHVS; CDR2 reads FQNEAQ. CDR3 coding DNA: TGTGCCAGCAGCTTATCTAGCGGGAGCTCCTACAATGAGCAGTTCTTC. This translates into CASSLSSGSSYNEQFF.

This chain joins TRBV29-1 and TRBJ1-5; D gene unclear. Trimming shortened V by 7 bases and J by 3 bases, and 10 bases separated the two germline ends. CDR3 length equals 12 residues. From germline, CDR1 is SQVTM and CDR2 ANQGSEA. In DNA form, the CDR3 reads TGCAGCGCGCAAGGGCTCAATCAGCCCCAGCATTTT. This encodes CSAQGLNQPQHF.

The V call is TRBV27, the J call TRBJ1-1; possibly TRBD1 for D (6 bases). Per the germline V gene, CDR1 is MNHEY and CDR2 is SMNVEV (reference sequence). The CDR3 consists of 15 residues. V was shortened by 2 bases and J by 2 bases, with 12 bases between the two germline ends. CDR3 bases: TGTGCCAGCAGTTTAAAGTGGGGGCCCAACACTGAAGCTTTCTTT. Translating it yields CASSLKWGPNTEAFF.

The chain uses TRBV5-4 and TRBJ1-1; D is uncertain. Trimming removed 4 bases at V and 0 bases at J, with 7 bases between. The CDR3 sequence is 13 residues long. CDR1 and CDR2 from the germline V gene are SGHNT and YYREEE (reference sequence). In DNA, the CDR3 is TGTGCCAGCAGCGCCATGGTGAACACTGAAGCTTTCTTT. Its translation: CASSAMVNTEAFF. Based on the CDR3 plus reference TRBV5-4 and TRBJ1-1, the full variable domain is ETGVTQSPTHLIKTRGQQVTLRCSSQSGHNTVSWYQQALGQGPQFIFQYYREEENGRGNFPPRFSGLQFPNYSSELNVNALELDDSALYLCASSAMVNTEAFFGQGTRLTVV.

The CDR3 DNA follows: TGTGCCAGTAGTATCGAGACAGGGGTAGCCGGCTACACCTTC. As protein: CASSIETGVAGYTF. The rearrangement links TRBV19 to TRBJ1-2; 8 bases map to TRBD1. Germline CDR1 reads LNHDA; CDR2 reads SQIVND (reference sequence). V shed 3 bases and J 8 bases; nucleotides not matched to a gene: 8. The CDR3 totals 14 residues.

The rearrangement joins TRBV2 to TRBJ1-2; TRBD1 might be the D (5 bases). Germline-derived CDR1 and CDR2 are SNHLY and FYNNEI. V shed 3 bases and J shed 4 bases, with 9 bases lying between them. The CDR3 has 13 amino acids. This CDR3 is CASSEGRTYGYTF. Written as DNA, the CDR3 is TGTGCCAGCAGTGAGGGGCGGACCTATGGCTACACCTTC.

This chain links TRBV21-1 with TRBJ1-1. TRBV21-1 is a pseudogene locus. The CDR3 covers 13 residues. The CDR3 coding sequence is TGTGCCAGCAGCAAAAGGGTAAGCAGGGAAGCTTTCTTT. Protein: CASSKRVSREAFF.

The V gene is TRBV19, the J gene TRBJ2-6; possibly TRBD1 for D (6 bases). The V and J ends lost 2 bases and 0 bases respectively, with 11 bases between them. Germline-derived CDR1 and CDR2 are LNHDA and SQIVND (reference sequence). CDR3 length: 17 residues. The CDR3 coding sequence is TGTGCCAGTAGTATACGGACAGCTCTCTCTGGGGCCAACGTCCTGACTTTC. Translated: CASSIRTALSGANVLTF.